This T cell receptor (beta chain) is drawn from a study of blood T cell repertoires in COVID-19. Germline CDR1 SGHAT, CDR2 FQNNGV. V trimming: 4 bases; J trimming: 8 bases; junction bases outside the gene matches: 11. CDR3 length equals 15 residues. Participants came from roughly 24 US areas, aged roughly 18 to 95 years. In the original analysis: Quantification of nucleated cells was approximated via reference gene primer amplification. TCRdb's copy holds only in-frame clones and misses some; the assay was immunoSEQ multiplex PCR. V, J and clone size were drawn from that table, and D and trimming were deduced from the DNA. The sample shows 200,000 to 250,000 clones, around nine tenths of them seen only once.

This rearrangement joins TRBV11-2 to TRBJ1-2; TRBD1 agrees at 9 bases. The material sequenced was PBMCs or T cells enriched from blood (not recorded which). The receptor's source is a man younger than 45 who had recovered from COVID-19. CDR3 amino acids: CASSSTYGTGTGYTF. The CDR3 nucleotides read TGTGCCAGCAGCTCAACCTACGGGACAGGGACCGGCTACACCTTC. Combining the CDR3 with reference TRBV11-2 and TRBJ1-2 gives the whole variable domain EAGVAQSPRYKIIEKRQSVAFWCNPISGHATLYWYQQILGQGPKLLIQFQNNGVVDDSQLPKDRFSAERLKGVDSTLKIQPAKLEDSAVYLCASSSTYGTGTGYTFGSGTRLTVV.